This T cell receptor beta chain was identified during a study of beta chain features in type 1 diabetes. Points from the study as a whole: Shorter TCRB CDR3s, moderately but significantly so, were found in Type 1 diabetes patients in all four CD4+ subsets. Patients and controls would share equally any PCR tilt toward shorter templates.

Concerning this clone itself: What it binds is not known.

Sorting that relied on CD45RO/CCR7/CD25/CD127/CD95/CD27 yielded CD4+ naive, central memory, regulatory and stem cell-like memory cells. Sequencing targeted expressed TCRB transcripts, as all isolated RNA had been reverse transcribed. An average around 3.3 million reads came from naive, central memory and regulatory T cell samples. The data were produced by immunoSEQ multiplex PCR, yet TCRdb's version contains in-frame clones alone and is incomplete. Among over 600,000 clones listed, around 12% were seen once. The germline V gene encodes CDR1 WSHSY and CDR2 SAAADI. V lost 5 bases, J lost 4 bases, and 14 bases lay in between. This CDR3 is 14 amino acids long.

This TCR was sampled from a man aged 25-45 years with type 1 diabetes. Sequenced material: naive CD4+ T cells from blood. V is TRBV10-2 and J is TRBJ1-2; no definite D call. As DNA, the CDR3 is TGCGCCAGCAGTTCAGAAGGGCGGCTCTATGGCTACACCTTC. As protein: CASSSEGRLYGYTF.